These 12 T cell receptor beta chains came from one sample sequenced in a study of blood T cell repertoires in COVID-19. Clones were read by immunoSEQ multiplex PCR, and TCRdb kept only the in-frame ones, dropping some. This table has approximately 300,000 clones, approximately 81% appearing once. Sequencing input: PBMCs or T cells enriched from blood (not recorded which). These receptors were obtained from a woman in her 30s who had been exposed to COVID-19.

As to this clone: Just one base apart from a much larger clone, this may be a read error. The CDR3 protein is CASSQGSGNTIYF. In DNA form, the CDR3 reads TGTGCCAGCAGCCAGGGGTCTGGAAACACCATATATTTT. This sequence joins TRBV6-5 and TRBJ1-3; possible D gene TRBD1, 6 bases. V was pared by 6 bases and J by 1 base, with 7 bases between. The CDR3 is made up of 13 amino acids. The germline V gene has CDR1 MNHEY and CDR2 SVGAGI.

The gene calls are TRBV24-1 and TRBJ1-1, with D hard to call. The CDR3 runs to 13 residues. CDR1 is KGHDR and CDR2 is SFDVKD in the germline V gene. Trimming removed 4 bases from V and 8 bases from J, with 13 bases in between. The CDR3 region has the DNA TGTGCCACCAGTGACCCGTCCCTAGGAGAAGCTTTCTTT. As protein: CATSDPSLGEAFF.

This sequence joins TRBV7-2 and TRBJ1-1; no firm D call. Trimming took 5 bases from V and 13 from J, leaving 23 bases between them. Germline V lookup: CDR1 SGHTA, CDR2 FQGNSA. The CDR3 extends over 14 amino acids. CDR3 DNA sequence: TGTGCCAGCAGCCCAGTGGAGGGTCGATATAGAGGTTTCTTT. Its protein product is CASSPVEGRYRGFF.

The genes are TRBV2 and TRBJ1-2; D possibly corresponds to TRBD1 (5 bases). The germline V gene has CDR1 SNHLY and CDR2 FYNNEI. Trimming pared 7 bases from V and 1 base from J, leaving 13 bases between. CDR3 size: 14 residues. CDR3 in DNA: TGTGCCAGCATGCAAGGGGCCCTTAACTATGGCTACACCTTC. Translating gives CASMQGALNYGYTF.

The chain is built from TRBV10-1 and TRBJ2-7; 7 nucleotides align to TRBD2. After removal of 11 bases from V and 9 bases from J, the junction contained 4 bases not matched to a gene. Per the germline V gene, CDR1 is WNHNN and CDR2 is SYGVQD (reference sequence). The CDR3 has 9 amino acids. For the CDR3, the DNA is TGCGCCTTCCGGGGGGTGCAGTACTTC. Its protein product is CAFRGVQYF.

For the CDR3, the DNA is TGTGCCAGCAGCCAAGAAGTAGGAGGATCCACTGAAGCTTTCTTT. This codes for CASSQEVGGSTEAFF. The genes are TRBV4-2 and TRBJ1-1; the D is unclear. The CDR3 totals 15 residues. V lost 0 bases, J lost 4 bases, and 12 bases lay in between. Germline V gene data show CDR1 as LGHNA and CDR2 as YNFKEQ.

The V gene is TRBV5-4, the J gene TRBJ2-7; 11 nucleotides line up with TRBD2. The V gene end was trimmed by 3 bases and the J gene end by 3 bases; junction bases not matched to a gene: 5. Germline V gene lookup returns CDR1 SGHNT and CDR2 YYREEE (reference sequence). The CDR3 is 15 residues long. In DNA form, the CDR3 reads TGTGCCAGCAGCTCTTTAGCGGGGGGGAGCTACGAGCAGTACTTC. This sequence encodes CASSSLAGGSYEQYF.

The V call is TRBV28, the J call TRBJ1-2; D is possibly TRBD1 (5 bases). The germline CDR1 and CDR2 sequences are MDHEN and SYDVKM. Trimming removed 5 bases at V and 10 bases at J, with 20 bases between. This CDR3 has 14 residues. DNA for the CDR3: TGTGCCAGCAGTCTGTCCCAGGACATGCGAGTCTACACCTTC. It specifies CASSLSQDMRVYTF.

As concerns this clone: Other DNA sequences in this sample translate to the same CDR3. The CDR3 loop reads CASSLAQGTEAFF. The CDR3 nucleotides are TGCGCCAGCAGCTTGGCCCAGGGGACTGAAGCTTTCTTT. The rearrangement links TRBV5-1 to TRBJ1-1; D perhaps matches TRBD1 (6 bases). V lost 0 bases and J lost 5, with 8 bases in between. The CDR3 sequence is 13 residues long. Germline lookup yields CDR1 SGHRS and CDR2 YFSETQ.

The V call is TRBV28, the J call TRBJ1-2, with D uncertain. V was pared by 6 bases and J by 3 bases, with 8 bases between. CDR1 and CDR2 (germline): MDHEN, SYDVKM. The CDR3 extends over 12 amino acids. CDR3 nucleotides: TGTGCCAGCAGATCTGTATACTATGGCTACACCTTC. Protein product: CASRSVYYGYTF.

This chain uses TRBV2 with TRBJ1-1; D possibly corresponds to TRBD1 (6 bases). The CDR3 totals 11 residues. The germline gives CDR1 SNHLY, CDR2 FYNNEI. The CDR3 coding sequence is TGTGCTAACAGGGAGAACACTGAAGCTTTCTTT. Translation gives CANRENTEAFF.

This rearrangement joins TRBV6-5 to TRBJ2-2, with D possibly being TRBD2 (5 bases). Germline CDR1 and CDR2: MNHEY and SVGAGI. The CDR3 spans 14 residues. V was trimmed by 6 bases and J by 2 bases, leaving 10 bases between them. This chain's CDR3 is CASRRVFNTGELFF. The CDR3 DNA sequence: TGTGCCAGCAGGCGGGTCTTTAACACCGGGGAGCTGTTTTTT.